One sample yielded the 28 T cell receptor beta chains listed below, sequenced in a study of blood T cell repertoires in COVID-19. The method was immunoSEQ multiplex PCR; TCRdb's version includes in-frame clones alone and lacks a portion of them. This sample yields about 230,000 clones, of which around 83% are seen a single time; approximately 1.5% belongs to the top ten. The sample consisted of peripheral blood. These TCRs come from a woman in her 40s who had recovered from COVID-19.

The gene calls are TRBV7-6 and TRBJ1-6; D possibly corresponds to TRBD1 (5 bases). There are 11 residues in the CDR3. Trimming took 8 bases from V and 8 from J, leaving 7 bases between them. Per germline, CDR1 SGHVS and CDR2 FNYEAQ. This chain's CDR3 is CASGGDSPLHF. CDR3 bases: TGTGCCAGCGGGGGGGATTCACCCCTCCACTTT.

The V call is TRBV9, the J call TRBJ2-5, with TRBD2 matching 12 bases. V lost 0 bases and J lost 3; bases outside the gene matches: 9. The CDR3 length is 18 residues. Germline CDR1 reads SGDLS; CDR2 reads YYNGEE. The DNA for the CDR3 is TGTGCCAGCAGCGTAGACACGACTAGCGGGGGTGAAGAAGAGACCCAGTACTTC. It codes for CASSVDTTSGGEEETQYF.

The chain employs TRBV12-3 or TRBV12-4 and TRBJ2-5, with D uncertain. V was cut by 1 base and J by 4 bases, with 7 bases left in between. This CDR3 spans 13 amino acids. This chain's CDR3 is CASSLGFGETQYF. In DNA form, the CDR3 reads TGTGCCAGCAGTTTAGGGTTCGGAGAGACCCAGTACTTC.

The chain's CDR3 is CASTLGRTPGYTF. CDR3 nucleotides: TGTGCCAGCACCTTGGGCCGGACACCAGGCTACACCTTC. The chain has TRBV28 and TRBJ1-2; a possible D gene is TRBD1 (5 bases). Trimming left V 7 bases short and J 8 bases short, with 17 bases between. The germline CDR1 and CDR2 sequences are MDHEN and SYDVKM. The CDR3 totals 13 residues.

This chain uses TRBV6-5 with TRBJ1-4, with 7 bases matching TRBD1. V was clipped by 6 bases and J by 8 bases; unmatched bases: 6. The CDR3 contains 13 residues. CDR1 and CDR2 (germline): MNHEY, SVGAGI. CDR3 sequence: CASRDRFGEKLFF. CDR3 DNA: TGTGCCAGCAGGGACAGGTTTGGGGAAAAACTGTTTTTT.

The CDR3 DNA is TGCGCCAGCAGCCAAGAGGGGGGACAGGGGCTCTACGAGCAGTACTTC. Translation: CASSQEGGQGLYEQYF. This sequence joins TRBV4-3 and TRBJ2-7, with 10 bases fitting TRBD1. The CDR3 spans 16 residues. Germline V lookup: CDR1 LGHNA, CDR2 YSLEER. V was pared by 0 bases and J by 3 bases, with 5 bases of the junction left unmatched.

The CDR3 nucleotides read TGTGCCAGTAGTATAATTGGCGGGGAGACCCAGTACTTC. Protein: CASSIIGGETQYF. This chain connects TRBV19 to TRBJ2-5; D perhaps matches TRBD2 (5 bases). Trimming removed 2 bases from V and 5 bases from J, with 9 bases in between. This CDR3 comprises 13 residues. Germline CDR1 reads LNHDA; CDR2 reads SQIVND (reference sequence).

V usage is TRBV10-2 and J usage is TRBJ1-4; 10 positions agree with TRBD1. The CDR3 spans 15 residues. Unmatched junction bases numbered 4, after V lost 2 bases and J lost 7 bases. Looked up from germline, CDR1 is WSHSY and CDR2 is SAAADI. The CDR3, as DNA: TGCGCCAGCAGTGAGCCCGGGACAGGGGTTGAAAAACTGTTTTTT. It translates to CASSEPGTGVEKLFF.

The CDR3 here is CASRSDRWTTQETQYF. The CDR3 coding sequence is TGTGCCAGCCGCTCGGACAGATGGACGACACAAGAGACCCAGTACTTC. The chain employs TRBV16 and TRBJ2-5; maybe TRBD1 (6 bases). Germline CDR1 and CDR2: KGHSY and FQNENV. This CDR3 is built from 16 residues. V lost 8 bases to trimming and J lost 2 bases, with 21 bases between them.

The rearrangement links TRBV4-1 to TRBJ2-3, with D possibly matching TRBD2 (5 bases). Trimming stripped 0 bases from V and 5 bases from J, with 9 bases between. The CDR3 is 14 residues long. The germline gives CDR1 MGHRA, CDR2 YSYEKL. The CDR3 nucleotides are TGCGCCAGCAGCCAAGATTCGGAGGTAGATACGCAGTATTTT. Amino acids: CASSQDSEVDTQYF.

The J gene is TRBJ2-1, the V gene TRBV10-3; D is unresolved. The germline V gene encodes CDR1 ENHRY and CDR2 SYGVKD. CDR3 length: 13 amino acids. V shed 3 bases and J shed 3 bases, with 6 bases lying between them. CDR3 nucleotides: TGTGCCATCAGTGACAACAGCTACAATGAGCAGTTCTTC. Translated: CAISDNSYNEQFF.

This chain links TRBV7-2 with TRBJ2-3, with D possibly TRBD2 on 5 matching bases. CDR1 is SGHTA and CDR2 is FQGNSA in the germline V gene. The CDR3 runs 12 residues. Trimming removed 3 bases at V and 5 bases at J, with 6 bases between. The CDR3 DNA follows: TGTGCCAGCAGCTTCGGGGAAGATACGCAGTATTTT. Translating it yields CASSFGEDTQYF.

J is TRBJ2-1 and V is TRBV6-5; D call uncertain. This CDR3 contains 13 residues. The germline gives CDR1 MNHEY, CDR2 SVGAGI. V was trimmed by 4 bases and J by 2 bases, leaving 6 bases between them. For the CDR3, the DNA is TGTGCCAGCAGTTTTACAACCTACAATGAGCAGTTCTTC. Translating gives CASSFTTYNEQFF.

The chain recombines TRBV9 with TRBJ2-3; TRBD1 aligns across 7 bases. The germline V gene has CDR1 SGDLS and CDR2 YYNGEE. J gave up 6 bases and V 6 bases, and 10 bases lay outside the gene matches. The CDR3 has 14 amino acids. CDR3 nucleotides: TGTGCCAGCAACTTACACCCCAGGGGGGATACGCAGTATTTT. Translation: CASNLHPRGDTQYF. Looking up the rest from reference TRBV9 and TRBJ2-3 gives the full variable domain: DSGVTQTPKHLITATGQRVTLRCSPRSGDLSVYWYQQSLDQGLQFLIQYYNGEERAKGNILERFSAQQFPDLHSELNLSSLELGDSALYFCASNLHPRGDTQYFGPGTRLTVL.

This chain uses TRBV5-1 with TRBJ2-3; possibly TRBD1 for D (5 bases). The CDR3 spans 14 residues. Trimming left V 1 base short and J 3 bases short, with 9 bases between. Germline loops: CDR1 SGHRS, CDR2 YFSETQ. Written as DNA, the CDR3 is TGCGCCAGCAGCTTGTCGGCAGGGACAGATACGCAGTATTTT. It specifies CASSLSAGTDTQYF.

The rearrangement joins TRBV21-1 to TRBJ2-2; TRBD2 reflects the table's D call only, with no check against the DNA. TRBV21-1 is a documented pseudogene. CDR3 length equals 14 residues. The CDR3 nucleotides are TGTGCCAGCAGCAAAGAACGAGGGCCCGGGGAGCTGTTTTTT. Protein sequence: CASSKERGPGELFF.

The chain links TRBV7-9 to TRBJ1-2; 7 nucleotides line up with TRBD1. The ends lost 7 bases at V and 7 bases at J; junction bases unmatched: 9. This CDR3 spans 13 amino acids. CDR1 is SEHNR, CDR2 FQNEAQ, per germline (reference sequence). The CDR3 reads CASTIQGKGGYTF. As DNA, the CDR3 is TGTGCCAGCACCATACAGGGGAAGGGTGGCTACACCTTC. The full variable domain, its missing parts supplied by reference TRBV7-9 and TRBJ1-2, is DTGVSQNPRHKITKRGQNVTFRCDPISEHNRLYWYRQTLGQGPEFLTYFQNEAQLEKSRLLSDRFSAERPKGSFSTLEIQRTEQGDSAMYLCASTIQGKGGYTFGSGTRLTVV.

The J gene is TRBJ2-1, the V gene TRBV7-2; TRBD2 agrees at 7 bases. The V gene's germline CDR1 is SGHTA and CDR2 FQGNSA. V shed 5 bases, J shed 0 bases, and the junction held 4 bases outside the gene matches. There are 15 residues in the CDR3. The CDR3, as DNA: TGTGCCAGCAGCACCGGGGGGAGCTCCTACAATGAGCAGTTCTTC. It translates to CASSTGGSSYNEQFF.

The sample holds one count of this clone. The chain employs TRBV6-2 or TRBV6-3 and TRBJ1-1, with 8 nucleotides matching TRBD1. The V and J ends lost 5 bases and 0 bases, in that order; junction bases with no gene match: 5. The CDR3 loop spans 15 amino acids. Germline V gene sequence: CDR1 MNHEY, CDR2 SVGEGT. The CDR3 loop reads CASSAQGVMNTEAFF. The CDR3 bases are TGTGCCAGCAGTGCACAGGGGGTCATGAACACTGAAGCTTTCTTT.

J is TRBJ1-2 and V is TRBV7-2; 8 nucleotides line up with TRBD1. Germline CDR1 is SGHTA and CDR2 is FQGNSA. With V trimmed by 2 bases and J by 2 bases, 4 bases remained unmatched. There are 15 residues in the CDR3. The CDR3 here is CASSLSGTGNYGYTF. CDR3 DNA sequence: TGTGCCAGCAGCTTATCCGGGACAGGCAACTATGGCTACACCTTC.

A word on this clone: The sample has other DNA sequences that encode this CDR3 too. V usage is TRBV12-3 or TRBV12-4 and J usage is TRBJ2-7, with D maybe TRBD1 (6 bases). The V end was cut by 1 base, the J end by 3 bases, with 7 bases between. The CDR3 totals 13 residues. This CDR3 is CASSLGTDYEQYF. In DNA, the CDR3 is TGTGCCAGCAGTTTAGGGACAGACTACGAGCAGTACTTC.

The chain employs TRBV10-3 and TRBJ1-2, with no clear D. Germline V CDR1 and CDR2: ENHRY, SYGVKD. V was cut by 10 bases and J by 7 bases, with 28 bases left in between. This CDR3 is 16 amino acids long. CDR3 residues: CATSSVDSKEGGGYTF. DNA for the CDR3: TGTGCCACCTCCAGTGTAGATTCAAAAGAGGGCGGTGGCTACACCTTC.

V gene TRBV28 combines with J gene TRBJ1-4, with a weak D call TRBD1 (6 bases). V was clipped by 2 bases and J by 7 bases, with 14 bases between them. This CDR3 comprises 15 residues. CDR1 is MDHEN, CDR2 SYDVKM, per germline. Written as DNA, the CDR3 is TGTGCCAGCAGTTTAATTAGTACAGGGCGTGAAAAACTGTTTTTT. The encoded protein is CASSLISTGREKLFF.

The J gene is TRBJ2-2, the V gene TRBV2; TRBD1 is a possible D gene (5 bases). The CDR3 length is 13 residues. Trimming cost V 4 bases and J 4 bases, with 7 bases left between them. The germline gives CDR1 SNHLY, CDR2 FYNNEI. CDR3 in DNA: TGTGCCAGCAGTGCAGACAGCACCGGGGAGCTGTTTTTT. It codes for CASSADSTGELFF. Full variable domain (outside the CDR3, taken from reference TRBV2 and TRBJ2-2): EPEVTQTPSHQVTQMGQEVILRCVPISNHLYFYWYRQILGQKVEFLVSFYNNEISEKSEIFDDQFSVERPDGSNFTLKIRSTKLEDSAMYFCASSADSTGELFFGEGSRLTVL.

V usage is TRBV13 and J usage is TRBJ2-1, with no clear D. Germline V gene data show CDR1 as PRHDT and CDR2 as FYEKMQ (reference sequence). This CDR3 is built from 17 residues. V dropped 0 bases and J dropped 4 bases, with 16 bases sitting between them. CDR3 in amino acids: CASSLGLAEDLYNEQFF. The CDR3 nucleotides are TGTGCCAGCAGCTTAGGCCTCGCCGAAGACTTATACAATGAGCAGTTCTTC.

This rearrangement joins TRBV7-2 to TRBJ2-1; D uncertain. The CDR3 contains 15 residues. The germline V gene has CDR1 SGHTA and CDR2 FQGNSA. The germline V and J ends were trimmed by 5 bases and 7 bases, with 18 bases remaining between them. CDR3 sequence reads: CASSLMYGAGNEQFF. CDR3 DNA: TGTGCCAGCAGCCTTATGTACGGAGCTGGGAATGAGCAGTTCTTC.

This chain joins TRBV9 and TRBJ1-4, with 7 bases identical to TRBD1. Germline V gives CDR1 SGDLS, CDR2 YYNGEE. The CDR3 loop spans 15 amino acids. The J segment lost 8 bases and the V segment lost 4 bases, leaving 11 bases of the junction unmatched. The CDR3 region has the DNA TGTGCCAGCAGCTCCTCGACAGGGCTTAGAGAAAAACTGTTTTTT. Its translation: CASSSSTGLREKLFF.

J is TRBJ2-7 and V is TRBV2, with 7 bases that match TRBD2. Germline lookup yields CDR1 SNHLY and CDR2 FYNNEI. Unmatched junction bases numbered 10, after V lost 5 bases and J lost 0 bases. This CDR3 has 16 residues. The CDR3 is CASSPQRASGSYEQYF. For the CDR3, the DNA is TGTGCCAGCAGTCCCCAGAGGGCTAGCGGCTCCTACGAGCAGTACTTC.